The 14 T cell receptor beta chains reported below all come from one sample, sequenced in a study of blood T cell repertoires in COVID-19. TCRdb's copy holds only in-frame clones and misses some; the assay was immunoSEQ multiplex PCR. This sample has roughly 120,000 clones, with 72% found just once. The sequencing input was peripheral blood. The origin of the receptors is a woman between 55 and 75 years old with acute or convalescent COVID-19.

The CDR3 region has the DNA TGTGCCAGCAGCCAAGAACCAGGGAATTCACCCCTCCACTTT. This encodes CASSQEPGNSPLHF. The rearrangement uses TRBV14 and TRBJ1-6; D perhaps matches TRBD1 (5 bases). There are 14 residues in the CDR3. Looked up from germline, CDR1 is SGHDN and CDR2 is FVKESK. V was cut by 0 bases and J by 7 bases, with 7 bases left in between.

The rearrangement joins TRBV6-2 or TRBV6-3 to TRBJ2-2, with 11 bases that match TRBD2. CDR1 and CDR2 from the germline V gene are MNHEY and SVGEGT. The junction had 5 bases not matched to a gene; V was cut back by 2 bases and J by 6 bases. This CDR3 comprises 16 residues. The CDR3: CASSYRASGGPGELFF. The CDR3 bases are TGTGCCAGCAGTTACAGGGCTAGCGGGGGGCCCGGGGAGCTGTTTTTT.

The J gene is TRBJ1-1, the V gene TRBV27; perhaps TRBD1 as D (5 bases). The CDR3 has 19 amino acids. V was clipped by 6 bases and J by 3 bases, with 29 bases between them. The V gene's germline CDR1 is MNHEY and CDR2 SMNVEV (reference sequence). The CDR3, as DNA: TGTGCCAGCAGCCGCCGGAGTGACAGCCGGTTTGATAGGGACACTGAAGCTTTCTTT. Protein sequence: CASSRRSDSRFDRDTEAFF.

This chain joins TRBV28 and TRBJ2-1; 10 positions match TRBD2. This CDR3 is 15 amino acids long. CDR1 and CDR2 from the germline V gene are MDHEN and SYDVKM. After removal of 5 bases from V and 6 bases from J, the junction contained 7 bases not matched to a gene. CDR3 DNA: TGTGCCAGCAGTGCATCTAGCGGGGGTCGCAATGAGCAGTTCTTC. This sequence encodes CASSASSGGRNEQFF.

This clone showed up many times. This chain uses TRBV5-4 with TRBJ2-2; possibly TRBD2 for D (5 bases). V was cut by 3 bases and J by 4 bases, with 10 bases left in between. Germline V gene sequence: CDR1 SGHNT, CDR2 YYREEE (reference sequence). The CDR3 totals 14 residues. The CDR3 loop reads CASSYREGTGELFF. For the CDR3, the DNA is TGTGCCAGCAGCTACCGGGAAGGCACCGGGGAGCTGTTTTTT. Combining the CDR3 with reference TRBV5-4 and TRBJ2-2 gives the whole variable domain ETGVTQSPTHLIKTRGQQVTLRCSSQSGHNTVSWYQQALGQGPQFIFQYYREEENGRGNFPPRFSGLQFPNYSSELNVNALELDDSALYLCASSYREGTGELFFGEGSRLTVL.

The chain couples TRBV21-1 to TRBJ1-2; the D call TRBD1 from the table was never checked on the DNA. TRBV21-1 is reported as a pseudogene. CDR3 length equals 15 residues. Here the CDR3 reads CASSRGQGKLYGYTF. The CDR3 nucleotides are TGTGCCAGCAGCCGCGGACAGGGAAAACTTTATGGCTACACCTTC.

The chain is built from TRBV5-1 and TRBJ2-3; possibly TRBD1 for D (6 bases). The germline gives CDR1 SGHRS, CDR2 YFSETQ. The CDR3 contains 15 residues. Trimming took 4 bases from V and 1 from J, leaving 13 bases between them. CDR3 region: CASSPQGLGTDTQYF. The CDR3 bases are TGCGCCAGCAGCCCACAGGGATTGGGCACAGATACGCAGTATTTT.

In DNA form, the CDR3 reads TGTGCCAGCAGTAGAACAGGGGAAGCTGGAAACACCATATATTTT. It translates to CASSRTGEAGNTIYF. The chain joins TRBV6-5 to TRBJ1-3; 7 bases are a match to TRBD1. CDR3 length equals 15 residues. Germline CDR1 and CDR2: MNHEY and SVGAGI. V was clipped by 5 bases and J by 2 bases; unmatched bases: 6.

The CDR3 nucleotides read TGTGCCAGCAGTATAACAGGGAGCTCCTATAATTCACCCCTCCACTTT. It encodes CASSITGSSYNSPLHF. The chain recombines TRBV6-2 or TRBV6-3 with TRBJ1-6; TRBD1 might be the D (6 bases). The CDR3 is 16 residues long. Germline V gene data show CDR1 as MNHEY and CDR2 as SVGEGT. The V and J ends lost 5 bases and 0 bases respectively, with 11 bases between them.

CDR3 region: CSVFPGVTEAFF. CDR3 coding DNA: TGCAGCGTTTTTCCCGGGGTCACTGAAGCTTTCTTT. The chain employs TRBV29-1 and TRBJ1-1; D is unresolved. The V gene's germline CDR1 is SQVTM and CDR2 ANQGSEA. The V and J ends lost 5 bases and 4 bases respectively, with 11 bases between them. This CDR3 comprises 12 residues.

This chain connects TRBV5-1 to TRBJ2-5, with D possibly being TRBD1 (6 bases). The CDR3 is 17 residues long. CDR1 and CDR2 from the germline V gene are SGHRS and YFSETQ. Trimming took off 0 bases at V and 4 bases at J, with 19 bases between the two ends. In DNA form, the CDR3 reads TGCGCCAGCAGCTTGGCCTGGGCAGGGGATAGCCGAGAGACCCAGTACTTC. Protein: CASSLAWAGDSRETQYF.

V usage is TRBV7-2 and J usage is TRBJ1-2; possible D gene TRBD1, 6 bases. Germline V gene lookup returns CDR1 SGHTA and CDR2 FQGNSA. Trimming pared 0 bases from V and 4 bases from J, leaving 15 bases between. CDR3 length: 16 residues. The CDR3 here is CASSLAVAGASYGYTF. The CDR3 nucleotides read TGTGCCAGCAGCTTAGCAGTCGCGGGGGCATCCTATGGCTACACCTTC.

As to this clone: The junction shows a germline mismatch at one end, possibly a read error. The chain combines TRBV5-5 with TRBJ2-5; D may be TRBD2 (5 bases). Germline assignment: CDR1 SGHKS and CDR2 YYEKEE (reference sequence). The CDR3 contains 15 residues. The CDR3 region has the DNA TGTGCCGGCAGCTGGGAGTCCCGGCCGGAAGAGACCCAGTACTTC. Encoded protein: CAGSWESRPEETQYF.

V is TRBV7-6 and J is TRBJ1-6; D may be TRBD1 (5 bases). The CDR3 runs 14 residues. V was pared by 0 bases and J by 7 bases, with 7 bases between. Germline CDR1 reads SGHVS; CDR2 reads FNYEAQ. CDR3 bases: TGTGCCAGCAGCTTAGCGGAGGGGAATTCACCCCTCCACTTT. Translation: CASSLAEGNSPLHF.